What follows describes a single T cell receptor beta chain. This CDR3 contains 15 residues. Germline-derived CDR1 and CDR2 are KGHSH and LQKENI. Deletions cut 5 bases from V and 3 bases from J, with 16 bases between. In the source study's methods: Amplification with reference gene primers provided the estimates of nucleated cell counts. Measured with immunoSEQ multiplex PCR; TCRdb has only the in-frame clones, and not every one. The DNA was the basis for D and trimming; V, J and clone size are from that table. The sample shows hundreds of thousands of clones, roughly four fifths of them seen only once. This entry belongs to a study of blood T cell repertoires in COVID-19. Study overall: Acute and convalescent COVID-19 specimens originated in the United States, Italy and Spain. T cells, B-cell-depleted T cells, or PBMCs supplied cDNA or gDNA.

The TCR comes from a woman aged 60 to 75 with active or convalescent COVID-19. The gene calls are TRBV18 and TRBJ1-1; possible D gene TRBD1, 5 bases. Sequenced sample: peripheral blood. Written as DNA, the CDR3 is TGTGCCAGCTCAAACGGACATCCTCGGGACACTGAAGCTTTCTTT. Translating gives CASSNGHPRDTEAFF.